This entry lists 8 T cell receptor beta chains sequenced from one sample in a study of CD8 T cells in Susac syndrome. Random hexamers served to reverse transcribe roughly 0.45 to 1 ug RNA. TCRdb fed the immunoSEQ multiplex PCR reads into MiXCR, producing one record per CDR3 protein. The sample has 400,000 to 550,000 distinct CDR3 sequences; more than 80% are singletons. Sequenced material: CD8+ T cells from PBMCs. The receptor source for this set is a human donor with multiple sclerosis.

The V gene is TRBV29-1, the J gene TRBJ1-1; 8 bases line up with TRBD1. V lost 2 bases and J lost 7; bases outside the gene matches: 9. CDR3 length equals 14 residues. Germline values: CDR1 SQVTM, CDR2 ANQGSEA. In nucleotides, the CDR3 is TGCAGCGTTGAAAAAGGGAACAGGGGGAATGAAGCTTTCTTT. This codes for CSVEKGNRGNEAFF.

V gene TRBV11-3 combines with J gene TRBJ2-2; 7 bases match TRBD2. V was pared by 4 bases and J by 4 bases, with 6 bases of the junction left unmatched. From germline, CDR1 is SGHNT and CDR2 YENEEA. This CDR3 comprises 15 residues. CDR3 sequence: CASSSLAEGTGELFF. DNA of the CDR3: TGTGCCAGCAGCTCGCTAGCGGAAGGCACCGGGGAGCTGTTTTTT.

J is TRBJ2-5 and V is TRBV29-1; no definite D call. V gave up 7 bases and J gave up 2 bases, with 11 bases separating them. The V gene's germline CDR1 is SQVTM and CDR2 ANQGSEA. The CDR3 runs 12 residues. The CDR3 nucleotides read TGCAGCGAAGGACGGTCTCAAGAGACCCAGTACTTC. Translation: CSEGRSQETQYF.

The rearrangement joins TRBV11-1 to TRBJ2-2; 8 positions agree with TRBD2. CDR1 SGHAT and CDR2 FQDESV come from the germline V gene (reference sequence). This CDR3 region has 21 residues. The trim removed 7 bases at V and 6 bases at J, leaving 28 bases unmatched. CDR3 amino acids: CASTLGRTRVRGAGEAGELFF. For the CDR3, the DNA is TGTGCCAGCACCTTGGGCCGGACGCGGGTGAGGGGAGCGGGAGAAGCCGGGGAGCTGTTTTTT.

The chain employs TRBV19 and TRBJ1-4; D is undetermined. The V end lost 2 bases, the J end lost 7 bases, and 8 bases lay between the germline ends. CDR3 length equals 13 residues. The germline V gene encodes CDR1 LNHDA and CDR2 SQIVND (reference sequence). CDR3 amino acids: CASSIRPGEKLFF. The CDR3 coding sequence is TGTGCCAGTAGTATAAGGCCCGGTGAAAAACTGTTTTTT.

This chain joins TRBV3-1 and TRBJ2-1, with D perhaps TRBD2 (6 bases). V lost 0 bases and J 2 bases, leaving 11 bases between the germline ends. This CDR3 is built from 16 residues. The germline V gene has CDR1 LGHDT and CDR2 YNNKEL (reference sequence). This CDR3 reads CASSQEGGTPYNEQFF. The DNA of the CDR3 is TGTGCCAGCAGCCAAGAAGGCGGGACCCCCTACAATGAGCAGTTCTTC.

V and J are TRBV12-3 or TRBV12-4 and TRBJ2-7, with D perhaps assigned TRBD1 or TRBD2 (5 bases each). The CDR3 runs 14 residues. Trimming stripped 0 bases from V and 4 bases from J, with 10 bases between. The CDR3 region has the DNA TGTGCCAGCAGTTTAGCGCAAGGGGAGTACGAGCAGTACTTC. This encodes CASSLAQGEYEQYF.

CDR3 nucleotides: TGTGCCTGGAGTGAGGGCTGGCAGGGGGGGCCCACAGATACGCAGTATTTT. Translating it yields CAWSEGWQGGPTDTQYF. This sequence joins TRBV30 and TRBJ2-3; the D call may be TRBD1 or TRBD2 (7 bases each). V was pared by 1 base and J by 2 bases, with 19 bases between. Germline loops: CDR1 GTSNPN, CDR2 SVGIG (reference sequence). The CDR3 is 17 amino acids.